Sequencing of this T cell receptor (beta chain) was carried out in a study of OX40 agonist ivuxolimab in advanced cancers. Background on the study: Each dose-escalation patient presented with hepatocellular carcinoma, melanoma, renal cell or head and neck cancer.

Profiled with immunoSEQ multiplex PCR; TCRdb holds only in-frame clones, not every one. The table includes about 150,000 clones, 90% to 95% detected once. This clone appeared a few times. This clonotype originated in an adult with an advanced solid tumor such as melanoma, head and neck, liver or kidney cancer. This specimen consisted of CD4+ or CD8+ T cells sorted from blood, obtained in a trial of the OX40 agonist ivuxolimab.

In nucleotides, the CDR3 is TGCGCCAGCAGCCATCGATCCGGGGGGACCTCGGCCAAAAACATTCAGTACTTC. Amino acid sequence: CASSHRSGGTSAKNIQYF. This chain uses TRBV4-3 with TRBJ2-4; TRBD2 agrees at 7 bases. CDR1 and CDR2 from the germline V gene are LGHNA and YSLEER. V lost 3 bases to trimming and J lost 1 base; unmatched junction nucleotides: 12. The CDR3 contains 18 residues.